These 22 T cell receptor beta chains came from one sample sequenced in a study of CD8+ T cells in alopecia areata. Peripheral blood and lesional scalp punch biopsies were taken from alopecia areata patients. Isolated RNA was reverse transcribed into cDNA used as the sequencing template. The method was immunoSEQ multiplex PCR; TCRdb's version includes in-frame clones alone and lacks a portion of them. The repertoire holds more than 10,000 clones, with over 55% as singletons. The sequences come from skin, collected at week 0. The receptors were gathered from a human donor with alopecia areata.

The chain joins TRBV5-1 to TRBJ2-7, with D unclear. The V end was cut by 0 bases, the J end by 3 bases, with 4 bases between. The CDR3 spans 12 residues. The germline V gene has CDR1 SGHRS and CDR2 YFSETQ. CDR3 sequence (DNA): TGCGCCAGCAGCTTGGACAACTACGAGCAGTACTTC. It is translated as CASSLDNYEQYF. Together with reference TRBV5-1 and TRBJ2-7, the CDR3 gives the full variable domain: KAGVTQTPRYLIKTRGQQVTLSCSPISGHRSVSWYQQTPGQGLQFLFEYFSETQRNKGNFPGRFSGRQFSNSRSEMNVSTLELGDSALYLCASSLDNYEQYFGPGTRLTVT.

The chain couples TRBV7-2 to TRBJ2-2; no clear D. The germline V gene has CDR1 SGHTA and CDR2 FQGNSA. Trimming stripped 3 bases from V and 7 bases from J, with 12 bases between. This CDR3 is built from 14 residues. The CDR3 DNA reads as TGTGCCAGCAGCTTGTTAGGGAAGGGCGGGGAGCTGTTTTTT. Amino acids: CASSLLGKGGELFF.

This clone was counted between two and nine times. V is TRBV2 and J is TRBJ1-5, with D possibly being TRBD1 (6 bases). V lost 5 bases, J lost 7 bases, and 18 bases lay in between. Germline values: CDR1 SNHLY, CDR2 FYNNEI. CDR3 length equals 15 residues. The CDR3 loop is CASSKAGGARQPQHF. In nucleotides, the CDR3 is TGTGCCAGCAGTAAGGCTGGGGGGGCAAGGCAGCCCCAGCATTTT.

The chain recombines TRBV9 with TRBJ2-3; D possibly uses TRBD1 or TRBD2 (5 bases each). The V and J ends lost 0 bases and 0 bases respectively, with 11 bases between them. Per the germline V gene, CDR1 is SGDLS and CDR2 is YYNGEE. The CDR3 covers 16 residues. Written as DNA, the CDR3 is TGTGCCAGCAGCGTAGGAGGGGTCCCTAGCACAGATACGCAGTATTTT. Protein product: CASSVGGVPSTDTQYF.

This chain uses TRBV19 with TRBJ1-2; TRBD1 matches at 9 bases. This CDR3 contains 15 residues. V was clipped by 6 bases and J by 1 base; unmatched bases: 6. The germline gives CDR1 LNHDA, CDR2 SQIVND (reference sequence). DNA for the CDR3: TGTGCCAGTAGCATGGGGACAGGGCTTAACTATGGCTACACCTTC. This sequence encodes CASSMGTGLNYGYTF.

V is TRBV2 and J is TRBJ2-7; TRBD1 matches at 9 bases. CDR3 size: 16 residues. Germline loops: CDR1 SNHLY, CDR2 FYNNEI. V lost 2 bases to trimming and J lost 4 bases; unmatched junction nucleotides: 9. Written as DNA, the CDR3 is TGTGCCAGCAGTGAAAGCGGGACAGGGTTAACGTACGAGCAGTACTTC. This encodes CASSESGTGLTYEQYF.

A few counts support this clone. The chain carries TRBV5-6 and TRBJ2-7, with TRBD1 matching over 8 bases. This CDR3 region has 14 residues. Germline CDR1 and CDR2: SGHDT and YYEEEE. With 4 bases clipped from V and 0 bases from J, the junction kept 3 bases outside the gene matches. CDR3 nucleotide sequence: TGTGCCAGCAGCCGGGACAGGAGCTCCTACGAGCAGTACTTC. Its protein is CASSRDRSSYEQYF.

The table lists this clone with a few counts. The chain recombines TRBV2 with TRBJ1-1; the D gene is possibly TRBD1 (6 bases). This CDR3 contains 14 residues. Trimming removed 5 bases from V and 0 bases from J, with 10 bases in between. The germline CDR1 and CDR2 sequences are SNHLY and FYNNEI. The CDR3 reads CASSFQGLNTEAFF. CDR3 coding DNA: TGTGCCAGCAGTTTCCAGGGGTTGAACACTGAAGCTTTCTTT.

J is TRBJ1-1 and V is TRBV7-9, with D unclear. CDR1 SEHNR and CDR2 FQNEAQ come from the germline V gene (reference sequence). This CDR3 spans 12 amino acids. V lost 3 bases, J lost 5 bases, and 7 bases lay in between. CDR3 sequence (DNA): TGTGCCAGCAGCTTCCAAGGGACTGAAGCTTTCTTT. This encodes CASSFQGTEAFF.

The table lists this clone with a few counts. V usage is TRBV6-1 and J usage is TRBJ1-1; D uncertain. Germline V gene sequence: CDR1 MNHNS, CDR2 SASEGT. The CDR3 has 15 amino acids. The V end was cut by 3 bases, the J end by 1 base, with 12 bases between. CDR3: CASSDPRTANTEAFF. CDR3 DNA sequence: TGTGCCAGCAGTGACCCCAGGACGGCGAACACTGAAGCTTTCTTT.

The V call is TRBV2, the J call TRBJ1-3, with a tentative D call TRBD1 (5 bases). This CDR3 is built from 15 residues. Germline CDR1 and CDR2: SNHLY and FYNNEI. The germline V and J ends were trimmed by 7 bases and 1 base, with 14 bases remaining between them. CDR3 protein: CASMVQVLSGNTIYF. The CDR3 nucleotides are TGTGCCAGCATGGTACAGGTCTTGTCTGGAAACACCATATATTTT.

The chain has TRBV5-4 and TRBJ2-3; TRBD2 agrees at 11 bases. V was clipped by 0 bases and J by 0 bases; unmatched bases: 12. CDR1 SGHNT and CDR2 YYREEE come from the germline V gene (reference sequence). The CDR3 has 20 amino acids. The CDR3 region is CASSLGGLAAQLSSTDTQYF. The CDR3 nucleotides read TGTGCCAGCAGCTTGGGGGGACTAGCGGCCCAGCTATCTAGCACAGATACGCAGTATTTT.

For the CDR3, the DNA is TGTGCCAGCAGCTTAGAACAGGGGGAAGATACGCAGTATTTT. Protein product: CASSLEQGEDTQYF. This chain uses TRBV7-9 with TRBJ2-3, with 8 bases that match TRBD1. This CDR3 comprises 14 residues. Germline V gene sequence: CDR1 SEHNR, CDR2 FQNEAQ (reference sequence). Germline trimming cut 1 base from V and 5 bases from J; bases unmatched to any gene: 2.

The J gene is TRBJ2-7, the V gene TRBV7-9, with a possible D match to TRBD1 (5 bases). Trimming pared 0 bases from V and 0 bases from J, leaving 6 bases between. This CDR3 comprises 14 residues. The germline gives CDR1 SEHNR, CDR2 FQNEAQ (reference sequence). The CDR3: CASSLATASYEQYF. The CDR3, as DNA: TGTGCCAGCAGCTTAGCGACAGCCTCCTACGAGCAGTACTTC.

The J gene is TRBJ1-2, the V gene TRBV6-5; D is uncertain. The V gene's germline CDR1 is MNHEY and CDR2 SVGAGI. Trimming pared 0 bases from V and 6 bases from J, leaving 8 bases between. The CDR3 runs to 13 residues. The CDR3 DNA follows: TGTGCCAGCAGTTACTCGCTACGGGATGGCTACACCTTC. This codes for CASSYSLRDGYTF.

This clone was recorded a few times. The chain has TRBV11-2 and TRBJ1-1; 8 nucleotides agree with TRBD1. Germline V CDR1 and CDR2: SGHAT, FQNNGV. V shed 5 bases and J 4 bases; nucleotides not matched to a gene: 3. This CDR3 comprises 13 residues. The CDR3 nucleotides are TGTGCCAGCAGCACACAGGGGGGCACTGAAGCTTTCTTT. Its protein is CASSTQGGTEAFF.

This chain joins TRBV4-2 and TRBJ2-7, with TRBD1 identical over 7 bases. Germline V CDR1 and CDR2: LGHNA, YNFKEQ. V lost 3 bases, J lost 2 bases, and 7 bases stayed unmatched. The CDR3 is made up of 15 amino acids. CDR3 DNA sequence: TGTGCCAGCAGCCATCGGCCAGGGGGACCCTACGAGCAGTACTTC. Its protein product is CASSHRPGGPYEQYF.

This clone showed up just a few times. The chain recombines TRBV14 with TRBJ2-3; TRBD1 might be the D (5 bases). CDR1 SGHDN and CDR2 FVKESK come from the germline V gene. The CDR3 has 16 amino acids. V was trimmed by 0 bases and J by 3 bases, leaving 13 bases between them. The CDR3 nucleotides are TGTGCCAGCAGCCAAGATAGTAGGGGCTGGACAGATACGCAGTATTTT. Protein product: CASSQDSRGWTDTQYF.

The rearrangement joins TRBV5-1 to TRBJ2-2, with D possibly being TRBD1 (6 bases). CDR1 is SGHRS, CDR2 YFSETQ, per germline. V dropped 0 bases and J dropped 5 bases, with 11 bases sitting between them. The CDR3 spans 15 residues. This chain's CDR3 is CASSLANRATGELFF. CDR3 nucleotides: TGCGCCAGCAGCTTGGCCAACAGGGCTACCGGGGAGCTGTTTTTT.

The chain recombines TRBV2 with TRBJ2-5, with 7 bases fitting TRBD1. The CDR3 contains 12 residues. Germline lookup yields CDR1 SNHLY and CDR2 FYNNEI. V shed 5 bases and J 11 bases; nucleotides not matched to a gene: 8. The CDR3 here is CASSKDRVAQYF. CDR3 DNA: TGTGCCAGCAGTAAAGACAGGGTGGCGCAGTACTTC.

The chain is built from TRBV18 and TRBJ2-1, with 7 nucleotides matching TRBD1. The CDR3 is 16 amino acids. Trimming at V came to 3 bases and at J to 8 bases, leaving 13 bases not matched to a gene. Germline V gene sequence: CDR1 KGHSH, CDR2 LQKENI. CDR3: CASSPRGGHLRDEQFF. CDR3 DNA sequence: TGTGCCAGCTCACCCCGAGGGGGCCACCTTAGGGATGAGCAGTTCTTC.

CDR3 coding DNA: TGTGCCAGCAGCTTAGATTTGGACACCGGGGAGCTGTTTTTT. It encodes CASSLDLDTGELFF. The rearrangement uses TRBV7-8 and TRBJ2-2; D unclear. This CDR3 is 14 amino acids long. Germline V CDR1 and CDR2: SGHVS, FQNEAQ. Trimming cost V 1 base and J 3 bases, with 6 bases left between them. Full variable domain (rest looked up from reference TRBV7-8 and TRBJ2-2): GAGVSQSPRYKVAKRGQDVALRCDPISGHVSLFWYQQALGQGPEFLTYFQNEAQLDKSGLPSDRFFAERPEGSVSTLKIQRTQQEDSAVYLCASSLDLDTGELFFGEGSRLTVL.